One T cell receptor (beta chain) is described in this entry. The data belong to a study of OX40 agonist ivuxolimab in advanced cancers. In germline, CDR1 is SQVTM, CDR2 ANQGSEA. The V and J ends lost 6 bases and 3 bases respectively, with 11 bases between them. CDR3 length equals 13 residues. Sequencing used immunoSEQ multiplex PCR; TCRdb keeps in-frame clones, though not all of them. Of 50,000 to 65,000 clones in the sample, 80% to 90% are singletons; the top ten hold approximately 2.8%. The sequences come from CD4+ or CD8+ T cells sorted from blood, collected in a trial of the OX40 agonist ivuxolimab. The V and J genes are TRBV29-1 and TRBJ1-4; a possible D gene is TRBD1 (5 bases). This receptor was identified in an adult with an advanced solid tumor such as melanoma, head and neck, liver or kidney cancer. CDR3 coding DNA: TGCAGCGTCTTGACAGACCCTAATGAAAAACTGTTTTTT. It yields the protein CSVLTDPNEKLFF.